This TCR beta chain was sequenced in a study of blood T cell repertoires in COVID-19. This CDR3 has 15 residues. V trimming: 6 bases; J trimming: 5 bases; junction bases outside the gene matches: 12. Germline CDR1 and CDR2: MDHEN and SYDVKM. Measured with immunoSEQ multiplex PCR; TCRdb has only the in-frame clones, and not every one. The sample has around 94,000 clones; around 85% are singletons. Sequencing used peripheral blood. This TCR came from a man aged 50 to 60 with acute or convalescent COVID-19. The rearrangement links TRBV28 to TRBJ2-7; 8 bases are shared with TRBD1. The CDR3 loop reads CASSIPGTGPNEQYF. CDR3 nucleotides: TGTGCCAGCAGCATCCCCGGGACAGGTCCCAACGAGCAGTACTTC. Supplemented by reference TRBV28 and TRBJ2-7, the full variable domain reads DVKVTQSSRYLVKRTGEKVFLECVQDMDHENMFWYRQDPGLGLRLIYFSYDVKMKEKGDIPEGYSVSREKKERFSLILESASTNQTSMYLCASSIPGTGPNEQYFGPGTRLTVT.